This T cell receptor beta chain came from a study of blood T cell repertoires in COVID-19. Study context: Collection of acute and convalescent COVID-19 samples took place in the United States, Italy and Spain. PBMCs, B-cell-depleted T cells, or T cells were the source of the cDNA or gDNA that made up the material.

How the authors handled the data: Estimates of nucleated cell counts were drawn from the amplification of reference gene primers. Measured with immunoSEQ multiplex PCR; TCRdb has only the in-frame clones, and not every one. D and trimming were read from the DNA, whereas the V and J calls and clone size are those reported in that table. The repertoire holds fewer than 350,000 clones, around 89% seen once, with about 4.6% in the top ten. This clonotype was sampled from a man between 35 and 55 years old with acute or convalescent COVID-19. The sample consisted of peripheral blood.

The CDR3 sequence: CASRSTGRLGNTIYF. CDR3 nucleotides: TGTGCCAGCAGGTCGACAGGGAGACTAGGAAACACCATATATTTT. The chain has TRBV6-5 and TRBJ1-3; TRBD1 aligns across 7 bases. Looked up from germline, CDR1 is MNHEY and CDR2 is SVGAGI. The CDR3 is 15 residues long. After removal of 6 bases from V and 4 bases from J, the junction contained 9 bases not matched to a gene.